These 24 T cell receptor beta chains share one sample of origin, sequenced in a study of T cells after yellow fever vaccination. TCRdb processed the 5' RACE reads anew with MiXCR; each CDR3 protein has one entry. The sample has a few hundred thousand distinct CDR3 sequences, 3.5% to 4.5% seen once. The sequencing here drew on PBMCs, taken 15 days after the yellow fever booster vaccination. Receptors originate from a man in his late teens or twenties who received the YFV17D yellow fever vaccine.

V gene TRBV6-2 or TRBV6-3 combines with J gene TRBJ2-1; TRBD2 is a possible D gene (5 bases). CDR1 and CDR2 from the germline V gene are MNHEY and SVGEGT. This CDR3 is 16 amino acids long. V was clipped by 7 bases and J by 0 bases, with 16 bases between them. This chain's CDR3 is CASTRRRWSSYNEQFF. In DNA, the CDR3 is TGTGCCAGCACTAGGAGGCGGTGGAGCTCCTACAATGAGCAGTTCTTC.

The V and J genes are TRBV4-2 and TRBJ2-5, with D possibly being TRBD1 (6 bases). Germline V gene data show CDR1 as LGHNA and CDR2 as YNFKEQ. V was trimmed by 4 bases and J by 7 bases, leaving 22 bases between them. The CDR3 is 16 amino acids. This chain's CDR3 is CASSLKLTGTYATQYF. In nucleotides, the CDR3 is TGTGCCAGCAGCCTAAAGTTAACCGGGACATATGCGACCCAGTACTTC.

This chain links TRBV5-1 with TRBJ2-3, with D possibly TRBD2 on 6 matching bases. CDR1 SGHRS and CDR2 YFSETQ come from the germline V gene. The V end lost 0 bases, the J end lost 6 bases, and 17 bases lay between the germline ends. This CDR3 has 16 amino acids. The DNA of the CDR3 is TGCGCCAGCAGCTTGGTCGAGGGGCGGGGTGTGGATACGCAGTATTTT. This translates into CASSLVEGRGVDTQYF.

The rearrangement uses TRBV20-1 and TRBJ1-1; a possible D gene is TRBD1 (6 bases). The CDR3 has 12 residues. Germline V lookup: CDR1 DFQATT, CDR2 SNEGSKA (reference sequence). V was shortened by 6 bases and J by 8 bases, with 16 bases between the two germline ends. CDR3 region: CSARRGVGEAFF. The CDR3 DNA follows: TGCAGTGCGAGAAGGGGGGTGGGAGAAGCTTTCTTT.

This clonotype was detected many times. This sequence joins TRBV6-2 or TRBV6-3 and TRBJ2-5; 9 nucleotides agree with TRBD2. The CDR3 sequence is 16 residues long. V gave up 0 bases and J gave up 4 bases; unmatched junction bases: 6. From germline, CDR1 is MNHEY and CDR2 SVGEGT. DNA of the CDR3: TGTGCCAGCAGTTACTCGACGGCGGGGGGGCTAGAGACCCAGTACTTC. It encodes CASSYSTAGGLETQYF.

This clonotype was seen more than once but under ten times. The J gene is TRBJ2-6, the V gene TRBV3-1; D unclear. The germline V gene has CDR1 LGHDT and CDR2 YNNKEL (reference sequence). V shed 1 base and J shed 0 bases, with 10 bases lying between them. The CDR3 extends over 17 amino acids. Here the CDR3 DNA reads TGTGCCAGCAGCCAAGGCGTCTTCAGCTCTGGGGCCAACGTCCTGACTTTC. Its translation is CASSQGVFSSGANVLTF. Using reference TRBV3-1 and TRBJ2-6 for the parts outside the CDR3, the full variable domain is DTAVSQTPKYLVTQMGNDKSIKCEQNLGHDTMYWYKQDSKKFLKIMFSYNNKELIINETVPNRFSPKSPDKAHLNLHINSLELGDSAVYFCASSQGVFSSGANVLTFGAGSRLTVL.

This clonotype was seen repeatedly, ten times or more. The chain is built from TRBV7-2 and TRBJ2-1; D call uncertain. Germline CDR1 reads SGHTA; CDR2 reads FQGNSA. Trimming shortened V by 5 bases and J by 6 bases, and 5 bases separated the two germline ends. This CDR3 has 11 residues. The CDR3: CASSRANEQFF. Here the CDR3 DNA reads TGTGCCAGCAGCCGGGCCAATGAGCAGTTCTTC. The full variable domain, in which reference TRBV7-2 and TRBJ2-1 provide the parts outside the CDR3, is GAGVSQSPSNKVTEKGKDVELRCDPISGHTALYWYRQSLGQGLEFLIYFQGNSAPDKSGLPSDRFSAERTGGSVSTLTIQRTQQEDSAVYLCASSRANEQFFGPGTRLTVL.

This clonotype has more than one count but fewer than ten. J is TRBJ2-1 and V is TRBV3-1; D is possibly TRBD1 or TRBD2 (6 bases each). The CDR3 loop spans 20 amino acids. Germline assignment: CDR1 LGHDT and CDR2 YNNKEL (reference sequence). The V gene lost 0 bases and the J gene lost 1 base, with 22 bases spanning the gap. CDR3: CASSQEEWGAMTGSYNEQFF. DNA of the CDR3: TGTGCCAGCAGCCAAGAAGAATGGGGGGCGATGACTGGATCCTACAATGAGCAGTTCTTC.

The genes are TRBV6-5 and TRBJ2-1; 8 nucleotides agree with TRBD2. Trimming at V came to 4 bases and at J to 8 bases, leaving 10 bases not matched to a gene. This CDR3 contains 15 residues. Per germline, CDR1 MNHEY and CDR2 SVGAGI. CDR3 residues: CASSSPQRGRDEQFF. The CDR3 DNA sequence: TGTGCCAGCAGTTCCCCCCAGCGGGGGCGCGATGAGCAGTTCTTC.

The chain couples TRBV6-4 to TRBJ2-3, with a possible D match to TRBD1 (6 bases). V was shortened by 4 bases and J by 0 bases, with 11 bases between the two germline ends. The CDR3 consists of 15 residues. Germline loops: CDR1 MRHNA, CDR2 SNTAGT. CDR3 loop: CASSAGTRSTDTQYF. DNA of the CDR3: TGTGCCAGCAGTGCCGGGACAAGAAGCACAGATACGCAGTATTTT.

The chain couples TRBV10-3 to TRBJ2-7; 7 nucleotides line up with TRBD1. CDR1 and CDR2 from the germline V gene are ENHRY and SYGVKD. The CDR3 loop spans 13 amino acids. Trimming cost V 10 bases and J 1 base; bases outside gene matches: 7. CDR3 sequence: CATTTGESYEQYF. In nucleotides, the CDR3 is TGTGCCACCACAACAGGGGAATCCTACGAGCAGTACTTC.

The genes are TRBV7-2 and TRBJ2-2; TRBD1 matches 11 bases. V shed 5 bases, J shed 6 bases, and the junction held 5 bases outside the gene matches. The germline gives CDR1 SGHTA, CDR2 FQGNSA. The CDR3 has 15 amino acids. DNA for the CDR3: TGTGCCAGCAGCGCGCCGGGACAGGGGGCCGGGGAGCTGTTTTTT. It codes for CASSAPGQGAGELFF.

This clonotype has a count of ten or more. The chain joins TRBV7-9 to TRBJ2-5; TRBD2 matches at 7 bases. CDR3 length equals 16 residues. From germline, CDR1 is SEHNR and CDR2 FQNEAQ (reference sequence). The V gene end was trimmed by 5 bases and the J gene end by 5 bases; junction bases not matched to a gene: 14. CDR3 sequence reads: CASSPTLWGGIETQYF. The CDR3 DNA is TGTGCCAGCAGCCCCACCCTTTGGGGGGGGATCGAGACCCAGTACTTC.

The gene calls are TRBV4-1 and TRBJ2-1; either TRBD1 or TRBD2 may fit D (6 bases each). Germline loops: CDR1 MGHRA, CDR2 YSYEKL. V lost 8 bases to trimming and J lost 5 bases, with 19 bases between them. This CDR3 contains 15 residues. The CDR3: CASALFGGPDNEQFF. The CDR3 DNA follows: TGCGCCAGCGCCCTTTTCGGGGGCCCTGACAATGAGCAGTTCTTC.

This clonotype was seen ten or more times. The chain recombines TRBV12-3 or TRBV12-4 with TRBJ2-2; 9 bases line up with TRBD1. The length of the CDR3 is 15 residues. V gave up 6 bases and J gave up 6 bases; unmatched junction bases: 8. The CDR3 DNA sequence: TGTGCCAGCAGCCCCGGGACAGGGTATTCCGGGGAGCTGTTTTTT. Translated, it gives CASSPGTGYSGELFF.

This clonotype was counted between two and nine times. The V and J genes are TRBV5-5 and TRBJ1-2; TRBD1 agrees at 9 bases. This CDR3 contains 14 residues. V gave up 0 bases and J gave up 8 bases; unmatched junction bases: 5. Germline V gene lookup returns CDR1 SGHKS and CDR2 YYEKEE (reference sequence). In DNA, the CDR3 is TGTGCCAGCAGCTTGGTACAGGGGGCAGGGGGCTACACCTTC. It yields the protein CASSLVQGAGGYTF.

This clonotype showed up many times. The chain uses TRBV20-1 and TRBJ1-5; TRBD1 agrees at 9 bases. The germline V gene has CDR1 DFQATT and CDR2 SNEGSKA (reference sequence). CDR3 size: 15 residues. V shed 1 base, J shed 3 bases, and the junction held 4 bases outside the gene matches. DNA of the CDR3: TGCAGTGCTAGAGGGACAGGGGCCATCAATCAGCCCCAGCATTTT. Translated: CSARGTGAINQPQHF.

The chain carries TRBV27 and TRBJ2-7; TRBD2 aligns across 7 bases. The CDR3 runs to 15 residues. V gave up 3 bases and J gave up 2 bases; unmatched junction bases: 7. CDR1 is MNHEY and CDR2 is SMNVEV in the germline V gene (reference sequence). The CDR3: CASSFLMGGAYEQYF. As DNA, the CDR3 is TGTGCCAGCAGTTTCCTTATGGGGGGGGCCTACGAGCAGTACTTC.

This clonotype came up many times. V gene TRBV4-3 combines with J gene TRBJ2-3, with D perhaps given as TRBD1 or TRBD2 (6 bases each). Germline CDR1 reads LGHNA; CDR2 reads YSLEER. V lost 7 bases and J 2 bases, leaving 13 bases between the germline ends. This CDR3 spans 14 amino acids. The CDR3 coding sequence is TGCGCCAGCAAACTGACGGGGGCCACAGATACGCAGTATTTT. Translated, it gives CASKLTGATDTQYF.

CDR3: CASTSGGLTGELFF. The CDR3 coding sequence is TGCGCCAGCACTAGCGGGGGACTGACCGGGGAGCTGTTTTTT. The chain combines TRBV5-1 with TRBJ2-2, with 10 bases identical to TRBD2. V shed 6 bases, J shed 5 bases, and the junction held 4 bases outside the gene matches. The CDR3 extends over 14 amino acids. Germline V lookup: CDR1 SGHRS, CDR2 YFSETQ. The entire variable domain, with the rest obtained from reference TRBV5-1 and TRBJ2-2, is as follows: KAGVTQTPRYLIKTRGQQVTLSCSPISGHRSVSWYQQTPGQGLQFLFEYFSETQRNKGNFPGRFSGRQFSNSRSEMNVSTLELGDSALYLCASTSGGLTGELFFGEGSRLTVL.

CDR3 loop: CASSEDGAYSNQPQHF. Written as DNA, the CDR3 is TGTGCCAGCAGCGAGGACGGGGCGTATAGCAATCAGCCCCAGCATTTT. The rearrangement joins TRBV7-9 to TRBJ1-5, with D possibly being TRBD1 (5 bases). Trimming pared 5 bases from V and 0 bases from J, leaving 14 bases between. The CDR3 is 16 residues long. CDR1 SEHNR and CDR2 FQNEAQ come from the germline V gene (reference sequence).

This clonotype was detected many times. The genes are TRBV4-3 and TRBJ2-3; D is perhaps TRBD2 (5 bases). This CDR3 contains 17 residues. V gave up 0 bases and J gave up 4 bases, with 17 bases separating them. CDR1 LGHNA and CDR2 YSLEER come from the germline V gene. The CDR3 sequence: CASSQDHSKFSADTQYF. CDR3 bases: TGCGCCAGCAGCCAAGATCATTCCAAATTTAGCGCAGATACGCAGTATTTT.

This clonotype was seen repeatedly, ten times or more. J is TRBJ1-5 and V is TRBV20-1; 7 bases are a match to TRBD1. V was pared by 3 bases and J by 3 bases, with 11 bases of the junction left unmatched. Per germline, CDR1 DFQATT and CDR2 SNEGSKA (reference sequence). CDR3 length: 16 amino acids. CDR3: CSASRQGLEDNQPQHF. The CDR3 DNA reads TGCAGTGCTAGCCGACAGGGACTAGAGGACAATCAGCCCCAGCATTTT.

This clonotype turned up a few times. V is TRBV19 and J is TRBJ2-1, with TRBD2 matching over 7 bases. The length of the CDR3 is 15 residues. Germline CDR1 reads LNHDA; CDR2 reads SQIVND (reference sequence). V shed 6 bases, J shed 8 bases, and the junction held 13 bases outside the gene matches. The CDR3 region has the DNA TGTGCCAGTAGACCCAGCCCTAGCGGTAGCGATGAGCAGTTCTTC. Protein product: CASRPSPSGSDEQFF.